This T cell receptor beta chain was recorded in a study of vaccination and CD4 T cells after COVID-19. For the study at large: Stimulation used overlapping spike peptides from SARS-CoV-2, HCoV-NL63, HCoV-OC43 and HCoV-229E.

Once obtained from cultured CD4+ T cells, the DNA was sequenced using the Oncomine TCR Beta short-read assay. TCRdb analysed the PCR reads with MiXCR anew, one entry per CDR3 protein. The table lists under 30,000 distinct CDR3 sequences, about 42% of them singletons. Points on this clonotype: The antigen is not known.

Treatment noted: approximately 9-day PBMC culture with coronavirus spike peptide pools or control peptides (ViraFEST assay). First, ViraFEST expanded antigen-specific T cells with peptide pools, and next it sequenced the TCRs. PBMC cultures, at under 2.5 million cells per well, received 8.5 to 10 IU/ml IL-2 and about 9.2 ug/ml peptide pools. Here the sequenced sample was CD4+ T cells from blood, cultured in vitro, taken before SARS-CoV-2 vaccination. The receptor's source is a human donor who received a COVID-19 vaccine.

The DNA for the CDR3 is TGTGCCAGCAGCTTCAGGGGCACAGATACGCAGTATTTT. Amino acids: CASSFRGTDTQYF. This rearrangement joins TRBV7-3 to TRBJ2-3, with D possibly TRBD1 on 5 matching bases. This CDR3 is built from 13 residues. Trimming removed 3 bases at V and 1 base at J, with 5 bases between. CDR1 and CDR2 (germline): SGHTA, FQGTGA.